The next 27 T cell receptor beta chains were all read from a single sample in a study of blood T cell repertoires in COVID-19. The data were produced by immunoSEQ multiplex PCR, yet TCRdb's version contains in-frame clones alone and is incomplete. The table shows 300,000 to 350,000 clones, with 75% to 95% occurring only once. The specimen sequenced was peripheral blood. The receptors were gathered from a woman in her 30s with COVID-19, enrolled during active disease.

This sequence joins TRBV9 and TRBJ2-1; 8 nucleotides line up with TRBD2. The germline V gene encodes CDR1 SGDLS and CDR2 YYNGEE. V lost 3 bases and J lost 7; bases outside the gene matches: 15. The CDR3 consists of 17 residues. The CDR3 sequence: CASSAEAGLAGKNEQFF. The CDR3 nucleotides are TGTGCCAGCAGCGCTGAGGCGGGGCTAGCGGGTAAGAATGAGCAGTTCTTC.

J is TRBJ1-2 and V is TRBV11-2, with 8 bases identical to TRBD1. The CDR3 sequence is 14 residues long. Trimming at V came to 1 base and at J to 10 bases, leaving 8 bases not matched to a gene. Germline CDR1 and CDR2: SGHAT and FQNNGV. CDR3 residues: CASSLGPDRVDYTF. DNA of the CDR3: TGTGCCAGCAGCTTAGGACCGGACAGGGTAGACTACACCTTC.

The chain recombines TRBV30 with TRBJ1-4, with D possibly matching TRBD1 (6 bases). The CDR3 has 14 amino acids. Germline assignment: CDR1 GTSNPN and CDR2 SVGIG (reference sequence). The germline V and J ends were trimmed by 1 base and 8 bases, with 14 bases remaining between them. The CDR3 DNA sequence: TGTGCCTGGAGTGAGGGTAACAGGGTGGAAAAACTGTTTTTT. This sequence encodes CAWSEGNRVEKLFF.

The chain has TRBV30 and TRBJ1-1; TRBD1 matches at 7 bases. The CDR3 consists of 15 residues. Per the germline V gene, CDR1 is GTSNPN and CDR2 is SVGIG (reference sequence). After removal of 4 bases from V and 0 bases from J, the junction contained 8 bases not matched to a gene. The CDR3 DNA reads TGTGCCTGGAAGTGGGATGGGACAGTGAACACTGAAGCTTTCTTT. Its protein product is CAWKWDGTVNTEAFF.

The rearrangement uses TRBV7-6 and TRBJ2-7; 10 bases agree with TRBD2. V dropped 1 base and J dropped 6; count of bases not matched to a gene: 6. Germline CDR1 is SGHVS and CDR2 is FNYEAQ. CDR3 length: 15 residues. CDR3: CASSLGGAGGSEQYF. CDR3 coding DNA: TGTGCCAGCAGCTTAGGGGGAGCGGGAGGGAGCGAGCAGTACTTC.

This clone showed up just a few times. The V call is TRBV27, the J call TRBJ1-5; 8 nucleotides match TRBD1. Looked up from germline, CDR1 is MNHEY and CDR2 is SMNVEV (reference sequence). There are 14 residues in the CDR3. The V gene end was trimmed by 5 bases and the J gene end by 7 bases; junction bases not matched to a gene: 7. In DNA, the CDR3 is TGTGCCAGCAGTCTCTACAGGGGGGAACAGCCCCAGCATTTT. It translates to CASSLYRGEQPQHF.

The genes are TRBV7-2 and TRBJ2-3, with 10 nucleotides matching TRBD2. Unmatched junction bases numbered 12, after V lost 3 bases and J lost 3 bases. The V gene's germline CDR1 is SGHTA and CDR2 FQGNSA. The CDR3 runs 18 residues. The CDR3 is CASSLASGSWLITDTQYF. CDR3 in DNA: TGTGCCAGCAGCTTGGCTAGCGGGAGTTGGTTAATTACAGATACGCAGTATTTT.

The chain has TRBV27 and TRBJ1-4, with TRBD1 as a possible D gene (6 bases). Germline V CDR1 and CDR2: MNHEY, SMNVEV (reference sequence). The CDR3 runs 20 residues. V dropped 0 bases and J dropped 4 bases, with 24 bases sitting between them. In nucleotides, the CDR3 is TGTGCCAGCAGTTTATCATCCCCTGGTGGGGGGGCCCCAGTTAATGAAAAACTGTTTTTT. Amino acid sequence: CASSLSSPGGGAPVNEKLFF.

This clone occurred once. The rearrangement joins TRBV5-1 to TRBJ1-1, with 7 positions matching TRBD1. V shed 4 bases, J shed 5 bases, and the junction held 14 bases outside the gene matches. There are 16 residues in the CDR3. Per the germline V gene, CDR1 is SGHRS and CDR2 is YFSETQ. The CDR3 nucleotides read TGCGCCAGCAGCCCTTTCCCTGACAGGGAACGGACTGAAGCTTTCTTT. Its protein product is CASSPFPDRERTEAFF.

The chain joins TRBV7-2 to TRBJ1-5; the D gene is possibly TRBD1 (5 bases). Germline loops: CDR1 SGHTA, CDR2 FQGNSA. Trimming cost V 1 base and J 9 bases, with 13 bases left between them. CDR3 size: 14 residues. The DNA of the CDR3 is TGTGCCAGCAGCTTAGGGGGGGGTTTTATGCCCCAGCATTTT. It yields the protein CASSLGGGFMPQHF.

This chain joins TRBV6-2 or TRBV6-3 and TRBJ2-2; TRBD2 agrees at 9 bases. The CDR3 loop spans 16 amino acids. The ends lost 0 bases at V and 4 bases at J; junction bases unmatched: 3. Germline lookup yields CDR1 MNHEY and CDR2 SVGEGT. The CDR3 nucleotides are TGTGCCAGCAGTTACTCCTTAGCGGGAGCCACCGGGGAGCTGTTTTTT. It yields the protein CASSYSLAGATGELFF.

The rearrangement joins TRBV5-6 to TRBJ2-6; 9 nucleotides align to TRBD1. Germline V gene sequence: CDR1 SGHDT, CDR2 YYEEEE. This CDR3 is built from 17 residues. V was clipped by 3 bases and J by 2 bases; unmatched bases: 6. The CDR3 DNA sequence: TGTGCCAGCAGCTCGGGACAGGGCCGACCTGGGGCCAACGTCCTGACTTTC. Residues: CASSSGQGRPGANVLTF. The whole variable domain, remainder taken from reference TRBV5-6 and TRBJ2-6, is DAGVTQSPTHLIKTRGQQVTLRCSPKSGHDTVSWYQQALGQGPQFIFQYYEEEERQRGNFPDRFSGHQFPNYSSELNVNALLLGDSALYLCASSSGQGRPGANVLTFGAGSRLTVL.

The chain links TRBV5-4 to TRBJ2-7, with TRBD1 matching over 9 bases. The CDR3 has 15 amino acids. The germline gives CDR1 SGHNT, CDR2 YYREEE (reference sequence). With 4 bases clipped from V and 3 bases from J, the junction kept 8 bases outside the gene matches. CDR3 nucleotide sequence: TGTGCCAGCAGCAAAACAGGGGGCGGTCACTACGAGCAGTACTTC. Translation gives CASSKTGGGHYEQYF.

The DNA of the CDR3 is TGCAGCGCCCGGAGGACTAGCGGGCGCTCCTACAATGAGCAGTTCTTC. It encodes CSARRTSGRSYNEQFF. The V and J genes are TRBV29-1 and TRBJ2-1, with 11 bases identical to TRBD2. Germline V gene sequence: CDR1 SQVTM, CDR2 ANQGSEA. The V gene end was trimmed by 7 bases and the J gene end by 0 bases; junction bases not matched to a gene: 8. The CDR3 runs 16 residues.

This chain links TRBV10-3 with TRBJ2-7, with D tentatively TRBD2 (7 bases). Germline CDR1 reads ENHRY; CDR2 reads SYGVKD. V lost 10 bases, J lost 2 bases, and 18 bases lay in between. CDR3 length: 14 residues. In DNA, the CDR3 is TGTGCCACCCAGGGGCGGGAGTGGCCCTACGAGCAGTACTTC. It codes for CATQGREWPYEQYF.

The chain has TRBV19 and TRBJ2-1; tentatively, D is TRBD2 (6 bases). Looked up from germline, CDR1 is LNHDA and CDR2 is SQIVND (reference sequence). Trimming stripped 7 bases from V and 6 bases from J, with 16 bases between. The CDR3 has 14 residues. CDR3 nucleotide sequence: TGTGCCAGTATCCCGAAGGCGGGAAGCAATGAGCAGTTCTTC. It translates to CASIPKAGSNEQFF.

This clone was recorded once. The J gene is TRBJ1-6, the V gene TRBV14; D might be TRBD1 (5 bases). Germline V gene data show CDR1 as SGHDN and CDR2 as FVKESK. Between the trimmed V and J ends, which lost 2 bases and 3 bases, there was a span of 8 bases. The length of the CDR3 is 15 residues. This CDR3 is CASSQLTGYNSPLHF. The CDR3 DNA sequence: TGTGCCAGCAGCCAACTAACAGGCTATAATTCACCCCTCCACTTT.

The chain carries TRBV11-2 and TRBJ2-2; no firm D call. This CDR3 spans 13 amino acids. Germline V gene lookup returns CDR1 SGHAT and CDR2 FQNNGV. The V end was cut by 5 bases, the J end by 6 bases, with 10 bases between. The chain's CDR3 is CASSPDTAGELFF. The DNA for the CDR3 is TGTGCCAGCAGCCCCGACACGGCCGGGGAGCTGTTTTTT.

This clone has just one count. J is TRBJ2-6 and V is TRBV30; D possibly corresponds to TRBD2 (6 bases). The CDR3 totals 13 residues. Trimming took off 8 bases at V and 4 bases at J, with 12 bases between the two ends. The V gene's germline CDR1 is GTSNPN and CDR2 SVGIG (reference sequence). CDR3 sequence: CARSGLGANVLTF. The CDR3 DNA sequence: TGTGCCCGCAGCGGGCTCGGGGCCAACGTCCTGACTTTC.

The rearrangement joins TRBV6-5 to TRBJ2-7, with D tentatively TRBD2 (5 bases). V was shortened by 7 bases and J by 3 bases, with 10 bases between the two germline ends. Germline values: CDR1 MNHEY, CDR2 SVGAGI. The CDR3 has 12 residues. The CDR3 loop is CASTSGDYEQYF. The CDR3 region has the DNA TGTGCCAGCACAAGCGGAGACTACGAGCAGTACTTC.

The rearrangement uses TRBV24-1 and TRBJ1-2, with a possible D match to TRBD1 (6 bases). Trimming shortened V by 4 bases and J by 4 bases, and 15 bases separated the two germline ends. Germline V lookup: CDR1 KGHDR, CDR2 SFDVKD. The CDR3 consists of 15 residues. The DNA of the CDR3 is TGTGCCACCAGTGACCGGGACAATCAGGGCTATGGCTACACCTTC. Protein sequence: CATSDRDNQGYGYTF.

The rearrangement joins TRBV28 to TRBJ1-1, with D perhaps matching TRBD1 (5 bases). Trimming shortened V by 1 base and J by 11 bases, and 14 bases separated the two germline ends. Looked up from germline, CDR1 is MDHEN and CDR2 is SYDVKM. The CDR3 has 13 amino acids. The CDR3, as DNA: TGTGCCAGCAGTTTATTGTTAGGGGCTGGCGCTTTCTTT. Its protein product is CASSLLLGAGAFF.

V usage is TRBV15 and J usage is TRBJ1-1; 9 nucleotides line up with TRBD1. The CDR3 runs to 17 residues. Germline lookup yields CDR1 LNHNV and CDR2 YYDKDF (reference sequence). V dropped 0 bases and J dropped 1; count of bases not matched to a gene: 6. The CDR3 bases are TGTGCCACCAGCAGAGAGTATCCGGGACAGGGGAACACTGAAGCTTTCTTT. Its translation is CATSREYPGQGNTEAFF.

This rearrangement joins TRBV10-3 to TRBJ1-1, with 7 bases identical to TRBD1. The junction had 4 bases not matched to a gene; V was cut back by 3 bases and J by 3 bases. The CDR3 is made up of 14 amino acids. From germline, CDR1 is ENHRY and CDR2 SYGVKD. Here the CDR3 reads CAISEGQADTEAFF. CDR3 in DNA: TGTGCCATCAGTGAAGGACAGGCCGACACTGAAGCTTTCTTT.

The chain carries TRBV15 and TRBJ1-4; no definite D call. This CDR3 contains 17 residues. CDR1 and CDR2 from the germline V gene are LNHNV and YYDKDF (reference sequence). V lost 0 bases to trimming and J lost 2 bases, with 13 bases between them. CDR3: CATSRDTSAGTNEKLFF. The CDR3 coding sequence is TGTGCCACCAGCAGAGATACCTCCGCAGGCACTAATGAAAAACTGTTTTTT.

This clone was seen more than once but under ten times. DNA for the CDR3: TGTGCCACCAGTGATTGGGGGACTAGCCGCTACGAGCAGTACTTC. The encoded protein is CATSDWGTSRYEQYF. This chain links TRBV24-1 with TRBJ2-7; 9 nucleotides line up with TRBD2. The CDR3 spans 15 residues. Unmatched junction bases numbered 4, after V lost 2 bases and J lost 3 bases. Germline V gene lookup returns CDR1 KGHDR and CDR2 SFDVKD.

The rearrangement uses TRBV7-2 and TRBJ2-3; 8 bases map to TRBD2. V trimming: 5 bases; J trimming: 0 bases; junction bases outside the gene matches: 4. From germline, CDR1 is SGHTA and CDR2 FQGNSA. The CDR3 is made up of 15 amino acids. CDR3 sequence: CASSTTSGSTDTQYF. The CDR3 region has the DNA TGTGCCAGCAGCACAACTAGCGGAAGCACAGATACGCAGTATTTT.